This T cell receptor (beta chain) was captured in a study of control samples from healthy donors and cancer patients. The CDR3 sequence is 15 residues long. V lost 4 bases, J lost 0 bases, and 10 bases lay in between. Germline CDR1 SNHLY, CDR2 FYNNEI. The assay was immunoSEQ multiplex PCR, and TCRdb's table has in-frame clones only and misses some. Among over 25,000 clones listed, about 85% were seen once. The sequencing sample was made of formalin-fixed, paraffin-embedded tissue. This clonotype originated in a female donor with melanoma. The J gene is TRBJ1-3, the V gene TRBV2, with D perhaps TRBD1 (5 bases). Here the CDR3 reads CASSVDSYSGNTIYF. CDR3 coding DNA: TGTGCCAGCAGTGTCGACAGCTACTCTGGAAACACCATATATTTT.